This T cell receptor beta chain stems from a study of blood T cell repertoires in COVID-19. Clones were read by immunoSEQ multiplex PCR, and TCRdb kept only the in-frame ones, dropping some. Of about 140,000 clones detected, around 80% appear once; the ten largest clones hold over 15%. V was clipped by 5 bases and J by 7 bases, with 18 bases between them. There are 14 residues in the CDR3. Germline V gene lookup returns CDR1 MNHEY and CDR2 SVGAGI. The TCR sequence derives from a man aged 50 to 59 with acute or convalescent COVID-19. The chain is built from TRBV6-5 and TRBJ2-7; the D is unclear. The specimen was peripheral blood. CDR3 residues: CASSRIPTGEEQYF. CDR3 bases: TGTGCCAGCAGTCGAATTCCCACGGGTGAGGAGCAGTACTTC.